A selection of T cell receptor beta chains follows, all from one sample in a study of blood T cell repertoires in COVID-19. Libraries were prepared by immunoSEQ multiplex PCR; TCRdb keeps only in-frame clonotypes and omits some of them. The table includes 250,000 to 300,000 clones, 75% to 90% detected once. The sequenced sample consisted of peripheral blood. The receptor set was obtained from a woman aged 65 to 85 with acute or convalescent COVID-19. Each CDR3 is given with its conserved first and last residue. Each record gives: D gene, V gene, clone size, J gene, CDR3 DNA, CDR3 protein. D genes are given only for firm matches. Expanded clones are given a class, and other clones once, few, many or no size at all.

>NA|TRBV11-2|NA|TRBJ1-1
TGTGCCAGCAGCTCAAGGCCCCAGGGGCTGAACACTGAAGCTTTCTTT
CASSSRPQGLNTEAFF
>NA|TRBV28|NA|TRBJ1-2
TGTGCCAGCAGTCCAGGGGAGATCTATGGCTACACCTTC
CASSPGEIYGYTF
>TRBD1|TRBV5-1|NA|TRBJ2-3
TGCGCCAGCAGCTTGGATAGGACAGGGGCGGCAGATACGCAGTATTTT
CASSLDRTGAADTQYF
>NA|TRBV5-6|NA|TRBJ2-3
TGTGCCAGCAGCTTGGTCGGCGGGGGACACACAGATACGCAGTATTTT
CASSLVGGGHTDTQYF
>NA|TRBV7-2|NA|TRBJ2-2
TGTGCCAGCAGCTTAAGACAGCCTTTCACCGGGGAGCTGTTTTTT
CASSLRQPFTGELFF
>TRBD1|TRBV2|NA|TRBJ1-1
TGTGCCAGCGGGACAGTAATAGGGAACACTGAAGCTTTCTTT
CASGTVIGNTEAFF
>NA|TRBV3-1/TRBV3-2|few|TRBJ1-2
TGTGCCAGCAGCCAAGATGGCGGCAAGAATGGCTACACCTTC
CASSQDGGKNGYTF
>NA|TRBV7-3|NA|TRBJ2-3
TGTGCCAGCAGCTTAAACCCAGGGGCGAACACAGATACGCAGTATTTT
CASSLNPGANTDTQYF
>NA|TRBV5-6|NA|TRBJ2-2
TGTGCCAGCAGCTTGGGTATGGCCAGAAGTACGAACACCGGGGAGCTGTTTTTT
CASSLGMARSTNTGELFF
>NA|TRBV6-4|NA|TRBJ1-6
TGTGCCAGCAGGAGCAGGGCAAACTCCTATAATTCACCCCTCCACTTT
CASRSRANSYNSPLHF
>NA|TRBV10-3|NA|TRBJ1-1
TGTGCCATCAGGCAGGATCTTTTGAACACTGAAGCTTTCTTT
CAIRQDLLNTEAFF
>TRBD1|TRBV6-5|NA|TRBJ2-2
TGTGCCAGCAGTTACAGTACCCAGGGGGCCGGGGAGCTGTTTTTT
CASSYSTQGAGELFF
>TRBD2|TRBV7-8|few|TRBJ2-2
TGTGCCAGCAGCTTACGAGCCCTAGCGGGGACCGGGGAGCTGTTTTTT
CASSLRALAGTGELFF
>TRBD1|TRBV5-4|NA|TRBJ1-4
TGTGCCAGCAGCCCGCGACAGGGGAATGAAAAACTGTTTTTT
CASSPRQGNEKLFF
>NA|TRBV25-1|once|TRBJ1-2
TGTGCCAGCAGTGAATCCGGGGTGCAGTATGGCTACACCTTC
CASSESGVQYGYTF
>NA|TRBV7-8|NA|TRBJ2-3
TGTGCCAGCAGCTCCAGGGGTAATACGCAGTATTTT
CASSSRGNTQYF
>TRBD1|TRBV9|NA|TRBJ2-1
TGTGCCAGCAGCGGAGACAGGGGGGAGTTCTTC
CASSGDRGEFF
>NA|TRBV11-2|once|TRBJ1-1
TGTGCCAGCAGCTTAAGGACAAACACTGAAGCTTTCTTT
CASSLRTNTEAFF
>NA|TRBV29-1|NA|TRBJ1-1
TGCAGCGTTGCTGGAATGGAGATAAGGGGCACTGAAGCTTTCTTT
CSVAGMEIRGTEAFF
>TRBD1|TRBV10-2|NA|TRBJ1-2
TGCGCCAGCAGTGACCCGACAGGGCGGGACTATGGCTACACCTTC
CASSDPTGRDYGYTF
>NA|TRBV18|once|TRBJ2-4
TGTGCCAGCTCCCACGATGGGGGGAACATTCAGTACTTC
CASSHDGGNIQYF
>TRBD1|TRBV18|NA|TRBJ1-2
TGTGCCAGCTCGCCTGACAGGGACGGCTATGGCTACACCTTC
CASSPDRDGYGYTF
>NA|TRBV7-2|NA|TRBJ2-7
TGTGCCAGCAGCTTAGCGGCCCGGGGGGCTGTCTACGAGCAGTACTTC
CASSLAARGAVYEQYF
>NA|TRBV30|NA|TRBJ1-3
TGTGCCTGGCTGGGAGGGGGTCTTGGAAACACCATATATTTT
CAWLGGGLGNTIYF
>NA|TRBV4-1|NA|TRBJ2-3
TGCGCCAGCAGCCAGGCGGGGGCCTTGAGCACAGATACGCAGTATTTT
CASSQAGALSTDTQYF
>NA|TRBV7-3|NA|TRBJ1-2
TGTGCCAGCAGCTTAGAAAGGGGGACCGATAGCTATGGCTACACCTTC
CASSLERGTDSYGYTF
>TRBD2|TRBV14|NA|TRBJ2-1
TGTGCCAGCAGCCAAGAACAGTGGACTAGAAAGTTCTTC
CASSQEQWTRKFF
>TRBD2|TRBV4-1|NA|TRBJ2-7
TGCGCCAGCAGCGCTTTCGAGCGGGGGATAAGAGAGCAGTACTTC
CASSAFERGIREQYF
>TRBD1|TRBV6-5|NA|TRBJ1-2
TGTGCCAGCAGTTCGTACCGGGACAGGGAGGCCTATGGCTACACCTTC
CASSSYRDREAYGYTF
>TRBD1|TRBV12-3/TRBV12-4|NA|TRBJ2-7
TGTGCCAGCGTTGGGACAGGGAGTTACGAGCAGTACTTC
CASVGTGSYEQYF
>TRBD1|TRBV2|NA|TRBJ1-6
TGTGCCAGCAATTACAGGGGTCGGGGTTCACCCCTCCACTTT
CASNYRGRGSPLHF
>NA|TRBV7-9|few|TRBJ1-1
TGTGCCAGCAGCTTATCTAGGGAAGCTTTCTTT
CASSLSREAFF
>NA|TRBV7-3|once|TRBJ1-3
TGTGCCAGCAGCCCACGGGGGGCCGTGGCTGGAAACACCATATATTTT
CASSPRGAVAGNTIYF
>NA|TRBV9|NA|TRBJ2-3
TGTGCCAGCAGCGTAGACCCCAGCCGGGGGAATACGCAGTATTTT
CASSVDPSRGNTQYF
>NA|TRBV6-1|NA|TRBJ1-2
TGTGCCAGCAGTGAAGCGGCAGGCTATGGCTACACCTTC
CASSEAAGYGYTF
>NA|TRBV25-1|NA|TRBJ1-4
TGTGCCAGCAGTGAACTGGGAGGGGTTGGTGAAAAACTGTTTTTT
CASSELGGVGEKLFF
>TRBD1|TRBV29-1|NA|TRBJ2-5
TGCAGCGTTGCGACAGGGTCTAGCCAAGAGACCCAGTACTTC
CSVATGSSQETQYF
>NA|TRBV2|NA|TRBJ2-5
TGTGCCAGCAGTGCAAACCTTAGAGGAGGTGGGGAGACCCAGTACTTC
CASSANLRGGGETQYF
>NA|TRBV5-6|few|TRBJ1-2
TGTGCCAGCAGCTTGGGAGGCGGGGTCCTCGGTAGCGGCTACACCTTC
CASSLGGGVLGSGYTF
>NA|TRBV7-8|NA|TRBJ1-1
TGTGCCAGCAGGGGGCCTTCTTACACTGAAGCTTTCTTT
CASRGPSYTEAFF
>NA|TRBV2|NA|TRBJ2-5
TGTGCCAGCAGTGGCCTGAGCAGGAAAGAGACCCAGTACTTC
CASSGLSRKETQYF
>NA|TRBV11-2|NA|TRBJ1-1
TGTGCCAGCAGCCCAGGATTCATGAACACTGAAGCTTTCTTT
CASSPGFMNTEAFF
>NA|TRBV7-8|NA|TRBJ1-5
TGTGCCAGCAGCTTAGGACAGAATCAGCCCCAGCATTTT
CASSLGQNQPQHF
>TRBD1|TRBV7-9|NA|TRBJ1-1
TGTGCCAGCAGCCGCGACAGGGCGACTTTCTTT
CASSRDRATFF
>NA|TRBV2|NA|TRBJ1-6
TGTGCCAGCAGTGAGAGGTATAATTCACCCCTCCACTTT
CASSERYNSPLHF
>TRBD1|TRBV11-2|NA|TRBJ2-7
TGTGCCAGCAGCCGACAGGGCCTACGCGAGCAGTACTTC
CASSRQGLREQYF
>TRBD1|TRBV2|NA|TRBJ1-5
TGTGCCACAGCCGGGACAGGGGGAGTCCAGCCCCAGCATTTT
CATAGTGGVQPQHF
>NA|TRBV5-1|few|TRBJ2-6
TGCGCCAGCAGCTCAGATCCCACCGGGGGGGCCAACGTCCTGACTTTC
CASSSDPTGGANVLTF
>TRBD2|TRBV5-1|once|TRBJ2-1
TGCGCCAGCAGCTCATTAGCGGGGGGGATATACAATGAGCAGTTCTTC
CASSSLAGGIYNEQFF
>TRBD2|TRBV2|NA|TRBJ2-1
TGTGCCAGCAGCGAACTAGCGGGGGGCCTGAATGAGCAGTTCTTC
CASSELAGGLNEQFF
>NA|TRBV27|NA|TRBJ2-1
TGTGCCAGCAGTTTATCGGACTATTCCTACAATGAGCAGTTCTTC
CASSLSDYSYNEQFF
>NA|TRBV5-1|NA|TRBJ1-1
TGCGCCAGAACACAGGGCGAGGGGACTGAAGCTTTCTTT
CARTQGEGTEAFF
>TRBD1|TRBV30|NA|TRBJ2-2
TGTGCCTGGAGCAGGGGGCTCACCGGGGAGCTGTTTTTT
CAWSRGLTGELFF
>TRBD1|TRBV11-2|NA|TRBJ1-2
TGTGCCAGCAGCTTCGCAGGGGGCGGTGGCTACACCTTC
CASSFAGGGGYTF
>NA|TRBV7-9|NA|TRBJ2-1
TGTGCCAGCAGCTTCAGGAGGGGAAATTTGGATGAGCAGTTCTTC
CASSFRRGNLDEQFF
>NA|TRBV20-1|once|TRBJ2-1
TGCAGTGCTGCGACGGGGGATGAGCAGTTCTTC
CSAATGDEQFF
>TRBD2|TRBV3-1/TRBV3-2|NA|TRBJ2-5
TGTGCCAGCAGCCGAAGGAAGAAGGCGGGCGGGGGGGCCATCCTACAAGAGACCCAGTACTTC
CASSRRKKAGGGAILQETQYF
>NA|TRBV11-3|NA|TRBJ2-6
TGTGCCAGCAGCCCAGGGAACTCTGGGGCCAACGTCCTGACTTTC
CASSPGNSGANVLTF
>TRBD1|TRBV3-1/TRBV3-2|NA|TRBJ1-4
TGTGCCAGCAGCCCCCTGACGACAGGGAAAAGGGTACTGTTTTTT
CASSPLTTGKRVLFF